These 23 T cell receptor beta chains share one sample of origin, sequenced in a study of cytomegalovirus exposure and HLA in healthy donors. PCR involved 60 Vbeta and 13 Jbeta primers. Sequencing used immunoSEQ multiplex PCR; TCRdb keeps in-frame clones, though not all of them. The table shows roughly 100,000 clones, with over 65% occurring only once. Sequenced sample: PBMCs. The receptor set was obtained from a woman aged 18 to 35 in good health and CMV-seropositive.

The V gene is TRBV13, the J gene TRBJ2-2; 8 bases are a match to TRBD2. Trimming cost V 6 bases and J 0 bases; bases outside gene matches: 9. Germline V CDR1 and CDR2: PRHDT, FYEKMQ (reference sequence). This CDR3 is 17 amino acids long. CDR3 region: CASRAFSGGPNTGELFF. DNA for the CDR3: TGTGCCAGCAGGGCTTTCTCGGGGGGGCCGAACACCGGGGAGCTGTTTTTT.

In DNA, the CDR3 is TGTGCCAGCAGTTACCGGTCGGGGGGACCCAATCAGCCCCAGCATTTT. Protein: CASSYRSGGPNQPQHF. The chain is built from TRBV6-5 and TRBJ1-5, with TRBD1 as a possible D gene (5 bases). Germline V gene lookup returns CDR1 MNHEY and CDR2 SVGAGI. The CDR3 is 16 amino acids. Trimming took off 2 bases at V and 3 bases at J, with 14 bases between the two ends.

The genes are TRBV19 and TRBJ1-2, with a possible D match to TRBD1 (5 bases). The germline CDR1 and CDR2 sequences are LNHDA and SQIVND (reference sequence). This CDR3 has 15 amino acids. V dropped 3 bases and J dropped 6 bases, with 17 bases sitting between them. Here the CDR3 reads CASSIGRDVTNGYTF. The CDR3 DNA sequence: TGTGCCAGTAGTATCGGGCGGGACGTTACCAATGGCTACACCTTC.

CDR3 DNA sequence: TGTGCCAGCAGCTTAGTACTAGCGGGGGGGCCTGACGAGCAGTACTTC. Translation: CASSLVLAGGPDEQYF. The genes are TRBV7-2 and TRBJ2-7; the match to TRBD2 covers 13 bases. Per the germline V gene, CDR1 is SGHTA and CDR2 is FQGNSA. The CDR3 runs 16 residues. Losses at the gene ends were 1 base for V and 5 bases for J; bases not matched to a gene: 5.

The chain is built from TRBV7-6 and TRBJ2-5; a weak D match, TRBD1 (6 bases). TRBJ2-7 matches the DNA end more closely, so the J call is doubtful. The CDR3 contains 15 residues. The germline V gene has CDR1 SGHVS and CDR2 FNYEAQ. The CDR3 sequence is CASSSPGASSYEQYF. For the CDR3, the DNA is TGTGCCAGCAGCTCACCAGGGGCCAGCTCCTACGAGCAGTACTTC.

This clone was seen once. CDR3 sequence reads: CASSLSLAGVNEQFF. CDR3 in DNA: TGTGCCAGCAGCTTATCACTAGCGGGGGTCAATGAGCAGTTCTTC. The J gene is TRBJ2-1, the V gene TRBV7-2, with 11 bases matching TRBD2. CDR1 is SGHTA and CDR2 is FQGNSA in the germline V gene. The CDR3 has 15 residues. V shed 2 bases and J 6 bases; nucleotides not matched to a gene: 3.

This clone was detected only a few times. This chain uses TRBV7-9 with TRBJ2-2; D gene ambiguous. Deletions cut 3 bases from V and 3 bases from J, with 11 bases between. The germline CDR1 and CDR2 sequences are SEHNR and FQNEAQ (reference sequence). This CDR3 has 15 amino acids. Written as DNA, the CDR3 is TGTGCCAGCAGCTTGAGTAGTAGAGACACCGGGGAGCTGTTTTTT. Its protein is CASSLSSRDTGELFF. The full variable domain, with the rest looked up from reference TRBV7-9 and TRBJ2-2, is DTGVSQNPRHKITKRGQNVTFRCDPISEHNRLYWYRQTLGQGPEFLTYFQNEAQLEKSRLLSDRFSAERPKGSFSTLEIQRTEQGDSAMYLCASSLSSRDTGELFFGEGSRLTVL.

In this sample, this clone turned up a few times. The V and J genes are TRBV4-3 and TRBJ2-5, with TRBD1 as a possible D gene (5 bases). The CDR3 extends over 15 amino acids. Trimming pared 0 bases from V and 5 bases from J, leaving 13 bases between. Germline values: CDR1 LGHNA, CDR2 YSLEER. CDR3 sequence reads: CASSQDRVSGETQYF. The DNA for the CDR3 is TGCGCCAGCAGCCAAGACAGGGTATCAGGGGAGACCCAGTACTTC.

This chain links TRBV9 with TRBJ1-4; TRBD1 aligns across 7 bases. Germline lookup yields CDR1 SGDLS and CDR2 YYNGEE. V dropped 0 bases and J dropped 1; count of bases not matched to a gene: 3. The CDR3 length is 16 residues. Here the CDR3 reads CASSVGTGGTNEKLFF. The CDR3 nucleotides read TGTGCCAGCAGCGTAGGGACAGGCGGAACTAATGAAAAACTGTTTTTT.

Written as DNA, the CDR3 is TGTGCCAGCAGCCTCCCTCAGGGACAGGGATTGGATACGCAGTATTTT. Protein sequence: CASSLPQGQGLDTQYF. This rearrangement joins TRBV7-6 to TRBJ2-3; 9 positions agree with TRBD1. Germline loops: CDR1 SGHVS, CDR2 FNYEAQ. This CDR3 is 16 amino acids long. The V segment lost 5 bases and the J segment 6 bases; nucleotides outside the gene matches: 12.

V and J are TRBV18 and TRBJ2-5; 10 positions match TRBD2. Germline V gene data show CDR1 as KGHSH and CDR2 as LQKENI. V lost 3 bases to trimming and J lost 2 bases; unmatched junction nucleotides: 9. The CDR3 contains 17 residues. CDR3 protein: CASSPWLAGANQETQYF. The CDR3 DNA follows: TGTGCCAGCTCACCTTGGCTAGCGGGGGCCAATCAAGAGACCCAGTACTTC.

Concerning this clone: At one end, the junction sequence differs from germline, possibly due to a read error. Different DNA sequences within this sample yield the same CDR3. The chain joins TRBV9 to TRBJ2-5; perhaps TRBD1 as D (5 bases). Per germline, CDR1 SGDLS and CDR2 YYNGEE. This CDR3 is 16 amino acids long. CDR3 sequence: CASSVGVGASQETQYF. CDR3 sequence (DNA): TGCGCCAGCAGCGTAGGAGTAGGGGCGTCACAAGAGACCCAGTACTTC.

The CDR3 protein is CASSPTAGQKGYEQYF. The CDR3 region has the DNA TGTGCCAGCAGCCCCACCGCCGGACAAAAGGGCTACGAGCAGTACTTC. The J gene is TRBJ2-7, the V gene TRBV25-1; tentatively, D is TRBD1 (5 bases). Trimming took off 6 bases at V and 3 bases at J, with 21 bases between the two ends. The CDR3 has 16 residues. Germline CDR1 is MGHDK and CDR2 is SYGVNS.

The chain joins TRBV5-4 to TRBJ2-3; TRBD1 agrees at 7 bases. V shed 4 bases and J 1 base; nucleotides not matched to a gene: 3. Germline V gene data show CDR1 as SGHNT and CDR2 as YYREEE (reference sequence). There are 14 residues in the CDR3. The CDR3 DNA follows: TGTGCCAGCAGCCGGGACAGTGGCACAGATACGCAGTATTTT. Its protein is CASSRDSGTDTQYF. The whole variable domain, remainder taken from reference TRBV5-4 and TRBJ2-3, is ETGVTQSPTHLIKTRGQQVTLRCSSQSGHNTVSWYQQALGQGPQFIFQYYREEENGRGNFPPRFSGLQFPNYSSELNVNALELDDSALYLCASSRDSGTDTQYFGPGTRLTVL.

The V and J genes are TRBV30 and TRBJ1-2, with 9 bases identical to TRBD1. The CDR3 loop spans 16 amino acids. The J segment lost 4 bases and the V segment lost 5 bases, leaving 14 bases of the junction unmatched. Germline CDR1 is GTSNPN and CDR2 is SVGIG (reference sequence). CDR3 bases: TGTGCCTGGTACCGGGACAGGGTTCCTAGAGGCTATGGCTACACCTTC. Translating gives CAWYRDRVPRGYGYTF.

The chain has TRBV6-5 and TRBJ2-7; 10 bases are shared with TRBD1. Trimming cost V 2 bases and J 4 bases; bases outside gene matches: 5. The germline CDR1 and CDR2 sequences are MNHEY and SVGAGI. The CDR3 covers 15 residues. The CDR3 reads CASSYTRQGAYEQYF. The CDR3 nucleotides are TGTGCCAGCAGTTACACCCGACAGGGGGCTTACGAGCAGTACTTC.

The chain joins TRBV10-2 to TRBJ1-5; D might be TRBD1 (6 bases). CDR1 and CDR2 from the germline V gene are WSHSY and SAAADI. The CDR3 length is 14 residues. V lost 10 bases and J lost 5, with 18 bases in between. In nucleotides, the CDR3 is TGCGCCACGAGAGGACAGCGGGGCGATCAGCCCCAGCATTTT. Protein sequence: CATRGQRGDQPQHF.

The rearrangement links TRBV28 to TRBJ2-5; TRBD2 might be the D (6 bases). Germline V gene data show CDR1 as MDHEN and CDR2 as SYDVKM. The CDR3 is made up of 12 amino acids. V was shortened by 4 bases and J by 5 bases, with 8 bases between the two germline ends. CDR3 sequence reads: CASSSGVETQYF. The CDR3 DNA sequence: TGTGCCAGCAGTTCGGGGGTCGAGACCCAGTACTTC.

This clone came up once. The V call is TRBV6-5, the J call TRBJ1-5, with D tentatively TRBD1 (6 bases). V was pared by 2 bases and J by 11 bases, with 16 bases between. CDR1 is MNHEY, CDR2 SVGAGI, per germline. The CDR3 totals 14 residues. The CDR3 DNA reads TGTGCCAGCAGTTACCATCATAACAGGGATACCCAGCATTTT. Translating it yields CASSYHHNRDTQHF.

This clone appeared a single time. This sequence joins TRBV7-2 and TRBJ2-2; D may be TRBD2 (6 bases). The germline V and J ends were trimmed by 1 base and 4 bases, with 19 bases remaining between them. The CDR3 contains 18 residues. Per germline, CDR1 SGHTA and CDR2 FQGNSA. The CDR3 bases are TGTGCCAGCAGCTTAGTTTTCCGCGGGGCCGCGGGCACCGGGGAGCTGTTTTTT. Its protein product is CASSLVFRGAAGTGELFF.

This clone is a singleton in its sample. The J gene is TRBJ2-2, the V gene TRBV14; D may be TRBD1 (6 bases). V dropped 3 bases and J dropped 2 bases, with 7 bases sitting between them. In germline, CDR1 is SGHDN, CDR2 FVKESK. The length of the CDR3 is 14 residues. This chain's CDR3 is CASSHRGNTGELFF. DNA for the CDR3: TGTGCCAGCAGCCACAGGGGCAACACCGGGGAGCTGTTTTTT.

CDR3 DNA: TGTGCCAGCAGCTTAAGCTCGGGGGCTAACTATGGCTACACCTTC. The encoded protein is CASSLSSGANYGYTF. The chain couples TRBV7-9 to TRBJ1-2; maybe TRBD1 (5 bases). Germline V CDR1 and CDR2: SEHNR, FQNEAQ (reference sequence). The germline V and J ends were trimmed by 2 bases and 0 bases, with 10 bases remaining between them. The CDR3 consists of 15 residues.

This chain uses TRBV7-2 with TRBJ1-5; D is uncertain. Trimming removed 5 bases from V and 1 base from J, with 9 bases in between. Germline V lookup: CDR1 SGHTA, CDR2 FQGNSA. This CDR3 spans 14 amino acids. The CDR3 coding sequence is TGTGCCAGCAGCCCACTTCGGAGCAATCAGCCCCAGCATTTT. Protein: CASSPLRSNQPQHF.